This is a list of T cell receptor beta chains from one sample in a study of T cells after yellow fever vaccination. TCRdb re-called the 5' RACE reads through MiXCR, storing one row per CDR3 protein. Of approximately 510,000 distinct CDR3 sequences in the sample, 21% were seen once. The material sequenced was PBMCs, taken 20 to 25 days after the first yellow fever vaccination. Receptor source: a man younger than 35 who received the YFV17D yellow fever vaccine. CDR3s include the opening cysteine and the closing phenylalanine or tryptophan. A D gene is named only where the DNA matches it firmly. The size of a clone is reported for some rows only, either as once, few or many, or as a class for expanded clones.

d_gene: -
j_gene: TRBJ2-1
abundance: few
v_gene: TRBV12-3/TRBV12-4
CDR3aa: CASSSGRPYWF
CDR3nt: TGTGCCAGCAGCTCAGGCCGCCCCTATTGGTTC

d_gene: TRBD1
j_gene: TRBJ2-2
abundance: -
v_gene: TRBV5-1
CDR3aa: CASSLRGQVSGELFF
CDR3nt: TGCGCCAGCAGCTTGAGAGGACAGGTGTCCGGGGAGCTGTTTTTT

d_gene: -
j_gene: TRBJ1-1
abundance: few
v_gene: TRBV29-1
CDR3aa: CSATPGGEGTEAFF
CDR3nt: TGCAGCGCAACGCCCGGGGGAGAGGGCACTGAAGCTTTCTTT

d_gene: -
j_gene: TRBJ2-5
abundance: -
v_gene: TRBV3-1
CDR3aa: CASSHGQTQYF
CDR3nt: TGTGCCAGCAGCCACGGACAGACCCAGTACTTC

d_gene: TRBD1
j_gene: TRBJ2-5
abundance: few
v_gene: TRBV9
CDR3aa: CASSIWTGSVETQYF
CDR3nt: TGTGCCAGCAGCATTTGGACAGGGAGCGTCGAGACCCAGTACTTC

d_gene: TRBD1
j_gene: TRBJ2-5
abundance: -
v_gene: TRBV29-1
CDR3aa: CSVMRGTGFQETQYF
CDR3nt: TGCAGCGTGATGAGGGGGACAGGATTCCAAGAGACCCAGTACTTC

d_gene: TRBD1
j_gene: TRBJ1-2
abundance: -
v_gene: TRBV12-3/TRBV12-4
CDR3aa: CASSLIYRGSYGYTF
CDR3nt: TGTGCCAGCAGTTTAATTTACAGGGGTAGCTATGGCTACACCTTC

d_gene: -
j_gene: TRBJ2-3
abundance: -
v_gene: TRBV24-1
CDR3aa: CATSYLQGQESTDTQYF
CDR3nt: TGTGCCACCAGTTATTTGCAGGGTCAGGAGAGCACAGATACGCAGTATTTT

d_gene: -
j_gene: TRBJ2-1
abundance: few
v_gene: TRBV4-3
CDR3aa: CASSQDSSGGYNEQFF
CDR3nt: TGCGCCAGCAGCCAAGATTCCAGCGGAGGTTACAATGAGCAGTTCTTC

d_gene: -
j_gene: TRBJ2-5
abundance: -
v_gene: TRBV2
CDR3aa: CASSEYVRGGETQYF
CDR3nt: TGTGCCAGCAGTGAATATGTACGGGGCGGGGAGACCCAGTACTTC

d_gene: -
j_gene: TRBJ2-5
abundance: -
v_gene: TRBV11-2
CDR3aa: CASSSTDTQETQYF
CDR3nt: TGTGCCAGCAGCTCAACAGATACACAAGAGACCCAGTACTTC

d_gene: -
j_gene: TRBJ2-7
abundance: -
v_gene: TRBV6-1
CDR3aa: CASLSPTLGEQYF
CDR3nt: TGTGCCAGCCTCTCGCCCACCCTGGGCGAGCAGTACTTC

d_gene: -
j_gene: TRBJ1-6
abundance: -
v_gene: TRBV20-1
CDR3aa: CSARPPRTAAHSPLHF
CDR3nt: TGCAGTGCTAGACCTCCCCGGACAGCCGCTCATTCACCCCTCCACTTT

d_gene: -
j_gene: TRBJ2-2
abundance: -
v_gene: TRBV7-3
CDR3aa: CASSLSPQANTGELFF
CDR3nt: TGTGCCAGCAGCTTATCCCCTCAGGCGAACACCGGGGAGCTGTTTTTT

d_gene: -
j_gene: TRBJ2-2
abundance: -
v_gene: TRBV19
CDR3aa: CASSTTGRGNTGELFF
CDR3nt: TGTGCCAGTAGTACCACAGGAAGGGGGAACACCGGGGAGCTGTTTTTT

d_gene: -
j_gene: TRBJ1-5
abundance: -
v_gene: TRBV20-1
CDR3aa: CCARFVGRGSSVGNQPQHF
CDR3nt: TGCTGTGCTAGATTCGTCGGCAGGGGTTCATCGGTAGGCAATCAGCCCCAGCATTTT

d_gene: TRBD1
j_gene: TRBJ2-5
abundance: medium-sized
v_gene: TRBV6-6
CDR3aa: CASSAGGGSQYF
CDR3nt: TGTGCCAGCAGTGCAGGGGGCGGGTCCCAGTACTTC

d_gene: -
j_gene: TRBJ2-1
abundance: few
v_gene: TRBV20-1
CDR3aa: CSTSRKYNEQFF
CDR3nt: TGCAGTACGAGCAGGAAGTACAATGAGCAGTTCTTC

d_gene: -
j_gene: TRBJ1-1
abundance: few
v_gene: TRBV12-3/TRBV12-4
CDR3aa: CASSLFRTEAFF
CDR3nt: TGTGCCAGCAGTTTATTTAGGACTGAAGCTTTCTTT

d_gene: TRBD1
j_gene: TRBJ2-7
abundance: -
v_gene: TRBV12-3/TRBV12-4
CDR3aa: CASIMTGSSYEQYF
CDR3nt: TGTGCCAGCATTATGACAGGGTCCTCCTACGAGCAGTACTTC

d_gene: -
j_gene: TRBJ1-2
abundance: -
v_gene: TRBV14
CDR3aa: CASSPGQAGGYTF
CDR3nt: TGTGCCAGCAGCCCGGGGCAGGCTGGGGGCTACACCTTC

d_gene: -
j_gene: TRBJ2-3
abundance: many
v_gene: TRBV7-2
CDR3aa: CASSLGAGTDTQYF
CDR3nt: TGTGCCAGCAGCTTAGGGGCGGGCACAGATACGCAGTATTTT

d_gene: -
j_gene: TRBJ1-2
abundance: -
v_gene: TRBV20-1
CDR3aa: CSVSSRVKGYTF
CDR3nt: TGCAGTGTTTCAAGCAGGGTTAAGGGCTACACCTTC

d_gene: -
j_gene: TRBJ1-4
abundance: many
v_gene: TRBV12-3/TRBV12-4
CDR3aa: CASRAAGQGWEKLFF
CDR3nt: TGTGCCAGCAGAGCCGCGGGGCAGGGGTGGGAAAAACTGTTTTTT

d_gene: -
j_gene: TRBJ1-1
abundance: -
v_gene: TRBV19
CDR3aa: CASSTSGNTEAFF
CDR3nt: TGTGCCAGTAGTACTTCAGGGAACACTGAAGCTTTCTTT

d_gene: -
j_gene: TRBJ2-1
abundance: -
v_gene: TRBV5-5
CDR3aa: CASSWGRGTSNEQFF
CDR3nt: TGTGCCAGCAGTTGGGGGCGGGGGACCTCCAATGAGCAGTTCTTC

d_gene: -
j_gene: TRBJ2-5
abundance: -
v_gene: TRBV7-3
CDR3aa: CASSVGTRKGGETQYF
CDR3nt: TGTGCCAGCAGCGTTGGGACTCGAAAAGGTGGAGAGACCCAGTACTTC

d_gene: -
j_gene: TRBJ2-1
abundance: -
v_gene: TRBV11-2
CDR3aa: CASSWNTHNEQFF
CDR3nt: TGTGCCAGCTCCTGGAACACGCACAATGAGCAGTTCTTC

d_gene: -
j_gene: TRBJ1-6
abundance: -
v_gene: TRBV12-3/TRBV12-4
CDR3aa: CASSLSVANSPLHF
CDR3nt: TGTGCCAGCAGTTTATCGGTTGCAAATTCACCCCTCCACTTT

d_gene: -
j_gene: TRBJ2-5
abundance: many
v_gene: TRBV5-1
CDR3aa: CASSLRGEETQYF
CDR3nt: TGCGCCAGCAGCTTGAGAGGGGAAGAGACCCAGTACTTC

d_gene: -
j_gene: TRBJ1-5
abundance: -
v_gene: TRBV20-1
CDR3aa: CSAESPTTGSKPQHF
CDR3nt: TGCAGTGCAGAATCCCCTACTACGGGGTCTAAGCCCCAGCATTTT

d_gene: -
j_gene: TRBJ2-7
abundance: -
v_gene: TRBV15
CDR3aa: CATSRDPALSEQYF
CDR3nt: TGTGCCACCAGCAGAGATCCTGCCCTGAGCGAGCAGTACTTC

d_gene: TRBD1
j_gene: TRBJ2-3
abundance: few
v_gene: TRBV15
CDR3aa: CATSPGQGAILDTQYF
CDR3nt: TGTGCCACCAGCCCAGGACAGGGGGCGATTTTAGATACGCAGTATTTT

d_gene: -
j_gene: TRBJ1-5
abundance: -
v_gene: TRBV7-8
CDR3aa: CASNKGIDGNQPQHF
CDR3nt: TGTGCCAGCAATAAGGGCATTGATGGCAATCAGCCCCAGCATTTT

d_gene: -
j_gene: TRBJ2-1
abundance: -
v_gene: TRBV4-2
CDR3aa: CASSQTGTYNEQFF
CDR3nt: TGTGCCAGCAGCCAAACCGGGACCTACAATGAGCAGTTCTTC

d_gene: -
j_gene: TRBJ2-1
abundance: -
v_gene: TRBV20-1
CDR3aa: CSARVLARTNEQFF
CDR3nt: TGCAGTGCTAGAGTACTAGCAAGGACGAATGAGCAGTTCTTC

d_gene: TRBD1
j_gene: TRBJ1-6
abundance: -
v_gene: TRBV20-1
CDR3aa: CSATRTGGFYNSPLHF
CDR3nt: TGCAGTGCTACCCGAACAGGGGGCTTCTATAATTCACCCCTCCACTTT

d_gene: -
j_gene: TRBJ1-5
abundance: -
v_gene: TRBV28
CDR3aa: CASSFLAGNQPQHF
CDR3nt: TGTGCCAGCAGTTTTTTAGCGGGCAATCAGCCCCAGCATTTT

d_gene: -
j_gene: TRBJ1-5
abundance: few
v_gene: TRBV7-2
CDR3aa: CASSLTPLHQPQHF
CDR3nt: TGTGCCAGCAGCCTCACACCCCTACACCAGCCCCAGCATTTT

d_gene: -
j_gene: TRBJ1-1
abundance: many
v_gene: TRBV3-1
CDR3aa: CASSPSEANTEAFF
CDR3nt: TGTGCCAGCAGCCCGAGTGAGGCTAACACTGAAGCTTTCTTT

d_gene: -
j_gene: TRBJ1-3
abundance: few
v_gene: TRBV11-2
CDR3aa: CASSFFRSSGNTIYF
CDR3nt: TGTGCCAGCAGCTTTTTCCGGTCCTCTGGAAACACCATATATTTT

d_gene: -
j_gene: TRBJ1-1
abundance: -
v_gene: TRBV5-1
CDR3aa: CASSFNVNTEAFF
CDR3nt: TGCGCCAGCAGCTTTAATGTGAACACTGAAGCTTTCTTT

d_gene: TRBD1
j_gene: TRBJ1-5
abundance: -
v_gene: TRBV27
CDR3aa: CASSLFAGTGRYQPQHF
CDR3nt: TGTGCCAGCAGTTTATTTGCCGGGACAGGGCGATATCAGCCCCAGCATTTT

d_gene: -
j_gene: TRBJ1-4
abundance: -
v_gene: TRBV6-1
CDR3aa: CASVIGADEKLFF
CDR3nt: TGTGCCTCGGTCATTGGGGCTGATGAAAAACTGTTTTTT

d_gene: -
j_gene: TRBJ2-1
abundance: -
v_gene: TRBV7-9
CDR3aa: CASSLIGLQGNEQFF
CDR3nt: TGTGCCAGCAGCTTGATCGGCCTCCAAGGCAATGAGCAGTTCTTC

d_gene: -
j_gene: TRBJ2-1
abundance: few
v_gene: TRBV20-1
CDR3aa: CSAHSYNEQFF
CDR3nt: TGCAGTGCGCATTCCTACAATGAGCAGTTCTTC